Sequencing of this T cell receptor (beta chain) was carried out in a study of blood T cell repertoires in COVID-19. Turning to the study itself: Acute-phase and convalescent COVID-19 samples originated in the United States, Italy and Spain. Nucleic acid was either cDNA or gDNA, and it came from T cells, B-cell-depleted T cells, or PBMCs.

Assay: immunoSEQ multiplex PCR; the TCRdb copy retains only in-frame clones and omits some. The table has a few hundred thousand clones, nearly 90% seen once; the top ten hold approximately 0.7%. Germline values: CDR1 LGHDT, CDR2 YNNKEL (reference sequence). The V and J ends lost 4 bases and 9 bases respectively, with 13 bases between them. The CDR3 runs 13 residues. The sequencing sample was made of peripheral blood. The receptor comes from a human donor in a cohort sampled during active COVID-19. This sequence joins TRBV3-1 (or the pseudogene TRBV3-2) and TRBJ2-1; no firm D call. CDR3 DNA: TGTGCCAGCAGCCCCCGACCGAGAGGTGAGCAGTTCTTC. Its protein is CASSPRPRGEQFF.